The TCR beta chain described here comes from a study of T cell repertoires in cytomegalovirus infection. Study overall: HLA-C-restricted CMV epitopes, recently identified, and well-studied HLA-B-restricted ones were used by the study. General study results and limits: Cumulative frequency (of public TCR beta family members) identified carriers of CMV plus the relevant HLA. Across the ex vivo response, the dominant clonotypes were HLA-C-restricted CMV-specific TCR beta clonotypes.

In the case of this clonotype: The antigen remains undetermined.

This CDR3 is 15 amino acids long. The V gene end was trimmed by 3 bases and the J gene end by 5 bases; junction bases not matched to a gene: 8. Germline-derived CDR1 and CDR2 are ENHRY and SYGVKD. TCRdb passed the reads through MiXCR, listing each CDR3 protein once. Counted here are approximately 110,000 distinct CDR3 sequences, over 25% occurring once; the ten biggest clones make up around 41%. The chain uses TRBV10-3 and TRBJ1-1; TRBD1 matches at 8 bases. The receptor's source is a human donor in good health (CMV status not recorded). Some clones in this sample may be carry-over from other donors' samples. The input for sequencing was CD8+ T cells from cultured PBMCs, taken from culture after CMV antigen stimulation. CDR3 protein: CAISDLDRGKTEAFF. DNA of the CDR3: TGTGCCATCAGTGATCTCGACAGGGGAAAAACTGAAGCTTTCTTT.